This is a list of T cell receptor beta chains from one sample in a study of blood T cell repertoires in COVID-19. Clones were read by immunoSEQ multiplex PCR, and TCRdb kept only the in-frame ones, dropping some. Among 390,000 or so clones listed, around four fifths were seen once. The sample comprised PBMCs or T cells enriched from blood (not recorded which). These receptor sequences come from a woman aged 45-59 years who had recovered from COVID-19. Each CDR3 is given with its conserved first and last residue. The D gene is left open where the match is weak. Clone size is stated in some rows and not others, as once, few, many or a class when expanded.

j_call clone_size v_call d_call cdr3_aa cdr3_nt
TRBJ2-3 - TRBV6-4 TRBD2 CASRREEGTDTQYF TGTGCCAGCAGGCGGGAGGAAGGCACAGATACGCAGTATTTT
TRBJ2-2 - TRBV7-2 TRBD2 CASSPAGGVRTGELFF TGTGCCAGCAGCCCGGCGGGGGGGGTGAGAACCGGGGAGCTGTTTTTT
TRBJ2-3 - TRBV9 - CASSVAGTDTQYF TGTGCCAGCAGCGTAGCGGGGACAGATACGCAGTATTTT
TRBJ1-1 - TRBV6-5 - CASSPRGYTEAFF TGTGCCAGCAGCCCCAGGGGATACACTGAAGCTTTCTTT
TRBJ2-1 - TRBV7-2 TRBD2 CASSSGGTRRGPNEQFF TGTGCCAGCAGCTCGGGGGGTACTCGGAGGGGTCCCAATGAGCAGTTCTTC
TRBJ1-2 - TRBV4-1 - CASSQDLLGSKANGYTF TGCGCCAGCAGCCAAGATCTTTTGGGGAGTAAGGCGAATGGCTACACCTTC
TRBJ1-4 once TRBV2 - CASSDQQAGLYEKLFF TGTGCCAGCAGTGATCAGCAGGCAGGACTATATGAAAAACTGTTTTTT
TRBJ1-6 - TRBV6-1 - CASSEALSSYNSPLHF TGTGCCAGCAGTGAAGCGCTCAGCTCCTATAATTCACCCCTCCACTTT
TRBJ2-5 - TRBV29-1 - CSAKDVRLRETQYF TGCAGCGCCAAGGATGTGAGACTAAGGGAGACCCAGTACTTC
TRBJ2-1 - TRBV18 - CASSPQGNYNEQFF TGTGCCAGCTCGCCCCAGGGAAATTACAATGAGCAGTTCTTC
TRBJ2-7 - TRBV18 TRBD1 CASSPVSGGSEQYF TGTGCCAGCTCACCCGTCTCAGGGGGCTCCGAGCAGTACTTC
TRBJ2-7 - TRBV18 TRBD2 CASSPATSGMVEQYF TGTGCCAGCTCACCAGCGACTAGCGGGATGGTCGAGCAGTACTTC
TRBJ1-1 - TRBV5-6 TRBD1 CASSSEDRGEVLKAFF TGTGCCAGCAGCTCAGAGGACAGGGGGGAAGTTCTGAAAGCTTTCTTT
TRBJ1-2 - TRBV3-1/TRBV3-2 TRBD1 CASSLGQGTGYTF TGTGCCAGCAGTCTAGGACAGGGAACTGGCTACACCTTC
TRBJ1-3 - TRBV18 - CASSRAGPDPQSGNTIYF TGTGCCAGCTCGCGAGCAGGGCCCGACCCTCAATCTGGAAACACCATATATTTT
TRBJ1-2 - TRBV19 - CASSWTGDGYTF TGTGCCAGTAGCTGGACGGGGGATGGCTACACCTTC
TRBJ1-6 - TRBV6-1 - CASSEVGGSSYNSPLHF TGTGCCAGCAGTGAAGTGGGGGGGAGCTCCTATAATTCACCCCTCCACTTT
TRBJ1-2 - TRBV5-1 TRBD1 CASSSNSLTGANGYTF TGCGCCAGCAGCTCAAACTCTCTCACAGGGGCGAATGGCTACACCTTC
TRBJ2-1 - TRBV2 TRBD2 CASGVRAGGYEQFF TGTGCCAGCGGCGTCAGAGCGGGAGGGTATGAGCAGTTCTTC
TRBJ1-2 - TRBV5-1 - CASSPRRDYGYTF TGCGCCAGCAGTCCCAGACGGGACTATGGCTACACCTTC
TRBJ1-1 - TRBV12-3/TRBV12-4 - CASSFSQNTEAFF TGTGCCAGCAGTTTTTCCCAGAACACTGAAGCTTTCTTT
TRBJ1-2 - TRBV5-1 TRBD1 CASSLGTGVYGYTF TGCGCCAGCAGCCTGGGGACAGGGGTTTATGGCTACACCTTC
TRBJ2-5 few TRBV5-1 TRBD1 CASSPSLTGGETQYF TGCGCCAGCAGCCCCTCTTTGACAGGGGGGGAGACCCAGTACTTC
TRBJ2-3 - TRBV9 - CASTGGLGDTQYF TGTGCCAGCACGGGGGGCTTAGGAGATACGCAGTATTTT
TRBJ1-2 few TRBV27 - CASSLKARQTVYGYTF TGTGCCAGCAGTCTGAAGGCGCGACAGACCGTCTATGGCTACACCTTC
TRBJ1-6 few TRBV18 TRBD1 CASSLGQGNNSPLHF TGTGCCAGCTCACTCGGACAGGGGAACAATTCACCCCTCCACTTT
TRBJ1-1 - TRBV6-2/TRBV6-3 TRBD1 CASSSTRGLEAFF TGTGCCAGCAGTTCAACTAGGGGGCTGGAAGCTTTCTTT
TRBJ2-7 once TRBV2 TRBD2 CASSEKRDYSYEQYF TGTGCCAGCAGTGAGAAGCGGGACTACTCCTACGAGCAGTACTTC
TRBJ1-2 once TRBV3-1/TRBV3-2 TRBD1 CASTSGQGNYGYTF TGTGCCAGCACCTCGGGACAGGGTAACTATGGCTACACCTTC
TRBJ1-1 once TRBV30 - CAWSVLRVNTEAFF TGTGCCTGGAGTGTACTGAGGGTGAACACTGAAGCTTTCTTT
TRBJ2-7 - TRBV3-1/TRBV3-2 - CASSPPSWSEQYF TGTGCCAGCAGCCCCCCTTCCTGGAGCGAGCAGTACTTC
TRBJ1-2 - TRBV12-5 - CASGLVPRTEHGYTF TGTGCTAGTGGTTTGGTACCGCGGACAGAACATGGCTACACCTTC
TRBJ1-1 - TRBV7-9 - CASSPIGGGTEAFF TGTGCCAGCAGCCCTATCGGGGGGGGCACTGAAGCTTTCTTT
TRBJ1-2 once TRBV9 TRBD1 CASSDPRDRVLYGYTF TGTGCCAGCAGCGACCCGCGGGACAGGGTCTTGTATGGCTACACCTTC
TRBJ1-5 - TRBV2 - CASSEAARGQPQHF TGTGCCAGCAGTGAAGCGGCCCGGGGTCAGCCCCAGCATTTT
TRBJ1-4 - TRBV27 TRBD1 CASSLAGTGVNEKLFF TGTGCCAGCAGTTTAGCAGGGACAGGGGTTAATGAAAAACTGTTTTTT
TRBJ1-1 - TRBV27 - CASRRQVGYTEAFF TGTGCCAGCAGGCGACAGGTTGGGTACACTGAAGCTTTCTTT
TRBJ1-1 - TRBV9 - CASSIRMNTEAFF TGTGCCAGCAGCATCAGAATGAACACTGAAGCTTTCTTT
TRBJ1-5 - TRBV18 - CASSSGEGAQHF TGTGCCAGCTCATCGGGCGAGGGGGCCCAGCATTTT
TRBJ2-1 - TRBV6-5 - CASGFTSYNEQFF TGTGCCAGCGGATTTACTAGCTACAATGAGCAGTTCTTC
TRBJ1-3 - TRBV28 - CATFGISSGNTIYF TGTGCCACATTCGGGATTTCCTCAGGAAACACCATATATTTT
TRBJ1-1 - TRBV7-8 TRBD1 CASSEHRGLNTEAFF TGTGCCAGCAGCGAGCACAGGGGCCTGAACACTGAAGCTTTCTTT
TRBJ1-4 - TRBV7-2 TRBD1 CASSSTGRANTNEKLFF TGTGCCAGCAGTTCGACAGGGCGGGCTAACACTAATGAAAAACTGTTTTTT
TRBJ2-3 once TRBV4-1 TRBD1 CASSQTRDRGTDTQYF TGCGCCAGCAGCCAAACCCGGGACAGGGGCACAGATACGCAGTATTTT
TRBJ1-5 - TRBV3-1/TRBV3-2 - CASSQEGPYNQPQHF TGTGCCAGCAGCCAAGAGGGGCCCTACAATCAGCCCCAGCATTTT
TRBJ1-4 - TRBV5-1 TRBD1 CASSLAGTESNEKLFF TGCGCCAGCAGCTTGGCAGGGACAGAGAGTAATGAAAAACTGTTTTTT
TRBJ2-3 - TRBV9 TRBD2 CASSVGGLADTDTQYF TGTGCCAGCAGCGTAGGGGGCCTAGCGGACACAGATACGCAGTATTTT
TRBJ1-1 - TRBV11-2 TRBD1 CASSLSGRGPAEAFF TGTGCCAGCAGCTTATCGGGCAGGGGGCCGGCTGAAGCTTTCTTT
TRBJ1-4 - TRBV16 - CASSPGRGRRANEKLFF TGTGCCAGCAGCCCCGGTCGGGGTAGGAGGGCTAATGAAAAACTGTTTTTT
TRBJ2-2 - TRBV5-8 - CASSRGSGHTGELFF TGTGCCAGCAGCCGGGGGTCGGGACACACCGGGGAGCTGTTTTTT
TRBJ1-1 - TRBV9 TRBD1 CASSVGLGGDINTEAFF TGTGCCAGCAGCGTAGGTCTAGGGGGCGACATCAACACTGAAGCTTTCTTT
TRBJ1-5 once TRBV5-5 TRBD1 CASSLGQASEWPQHF TGTGCCAGCAGCCTAGGACAGGCGTCTGAATGGCCCCAGCATTTT
TRBJ1-1 - TRBV9 - CASSVVAFRQAGLMNTEAFF TGTGCCAGCAGCGTAGTAGCCTTTAGACAGGCCGGTCTGATGAACACTGAAGCTTTCTTT
TRBJ2-7 - TRBV21-1 - CASSARQLAYYEQYF TGTGCCAGCAGCGCCCGACAGTTGGCCTACTACGAGCAGTACTTC
TRBJ1-3 - TRBV7-3 - CASSLRALEGNTIYF TGTGCCAGCAGCTTAAGGGCCCTCGAGGGAAACACCATATATTTT
TRBJ2-1 - TRBV27 TRBD2 CASTPFGGRDYNEQFF TGTGCCAGCACCCCTTTTGGCGGGAGGGATTACAATGAGCAGTTCTTC
TRBJ2-7 - TRBV4-1 TRBD2 CASSQGVAGPYEQYF TGCGCCAGCAGCCAAGGGGTAGCGGGCCCCTACGAGCAGTACTTC
TRBJ2-6 - TRBV9 - CASSQGSAGANVLTF TGTGCCAGCAGCCAGGGGAGTGCTGGGGCCAACGTCCTGACTTTC
TRBJ2-1 few TRBV18 - CASSPSQVSYNEQFF TGTGCCAGCTCACCTTCGCAGGTATCCTACAATGAGCAGTTCTTC
TRBJ2-1 - TRBV7-3 TRBD1 CASSQLFPGTGDEQFF TGTGCCAGCAGCCAACTCTTCCCCGGGACAGGGGATGAGCAGTTCTTC